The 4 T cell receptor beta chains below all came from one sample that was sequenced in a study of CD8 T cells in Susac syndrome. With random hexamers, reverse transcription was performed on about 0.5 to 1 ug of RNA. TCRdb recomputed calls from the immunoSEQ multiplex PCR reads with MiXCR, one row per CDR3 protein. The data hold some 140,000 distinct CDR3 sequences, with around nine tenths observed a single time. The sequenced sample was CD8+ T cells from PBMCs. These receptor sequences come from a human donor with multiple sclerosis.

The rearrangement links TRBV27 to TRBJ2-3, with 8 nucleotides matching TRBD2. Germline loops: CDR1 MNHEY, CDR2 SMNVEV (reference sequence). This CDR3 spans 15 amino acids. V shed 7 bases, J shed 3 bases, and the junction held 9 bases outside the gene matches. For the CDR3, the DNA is TGTGCCAGCACCTCGATAAGCGGGAGAACAGATACGCAGTATTTT. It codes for CASTSISGRTDTQYF.

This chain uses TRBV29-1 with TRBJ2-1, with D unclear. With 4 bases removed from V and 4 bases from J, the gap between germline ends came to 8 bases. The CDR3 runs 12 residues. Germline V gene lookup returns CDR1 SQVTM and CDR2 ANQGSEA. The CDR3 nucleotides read TGCAGCGTTGTCCCCGCATACAATGAGCAGTTCTTC. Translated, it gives CSVVPAYNEQFF.

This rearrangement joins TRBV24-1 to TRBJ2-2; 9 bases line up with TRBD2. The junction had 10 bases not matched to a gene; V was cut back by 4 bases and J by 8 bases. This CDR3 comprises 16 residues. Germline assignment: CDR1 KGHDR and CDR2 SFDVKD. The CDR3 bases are TGTGCCACCAGTGACGTAGCGGGAGAACCTCCAGGGGAGCTGTTTTTT. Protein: CATSDVAGEPPGELFF.

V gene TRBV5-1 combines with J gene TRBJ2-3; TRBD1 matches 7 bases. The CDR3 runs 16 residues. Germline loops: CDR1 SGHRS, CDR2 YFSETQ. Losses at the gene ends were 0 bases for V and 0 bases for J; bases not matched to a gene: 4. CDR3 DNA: TGCGCCAGCAGCTTGGAAGGACAGGAGAGCACAGATACGCAGTATTTT. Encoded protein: CASSLEGQESTDTQYF.